This passage covers 24 T cell receptor beta chains from one sample sequenced in a study of blood T cell repertoires in COVID-19. TCRdb's table, derived via immunoSEQ multiplex PCR, lists solely in-frame clones and lacks some. The repertoire holds approximately 500,000 clones, with 75% to 90% as singletons. The specimen was peripheral blood. All receptors derive from a man younger than 35 with COVID-19, enrolled during active disease.

The table lists this clone with many counts. CDR3 residues: CASSEGTSGGTDTQYF. DNA for the CDR3: TGCGCCAGCAGTGAGGGGACTAGCGGGGGCACAGATACGCAGTATTTT. The chain is built from TRBV10-1 and TRBJ2-3, with 13 positions matching TRBD2. The V segment lost 2 bases and the J segment 1 base; nucleotides outside the gene matches: 0. CDR1 and CDR2 (germline): WNHNN, SYGVQD (reference sequence). The CDR3 extends over 16 amino acids.

The CDR3 reads CAIGEDPEQYF. The CDR3 DNA sequence: TGTGCCATCGGGGAGGACCCCGAGCAGTACTTC. The chain links TRBV10-3 to TRBJ2-7, with D possibly being TRBD2 (6 bases). Trimming took 8 bases from V and 6 from J, leaving 11 bases between them. Germline CDR1 reads ENHRY; CDR2 reads SYGVKD. The CDR3 totals 11 residues.

The genes are TRBV28 and TRBJ2-1, with D tentatively TRBD1 (5 bases). Trimming pared 1 base from V and 6 bases from J, leaving 16 bases between. The CDR3 has 16 residues. Germline lookup yields CDR1 MDHEN and CDR2 SYDVKM. The CDR3: CASSLSGRVGLNEQFF. The CDR3 coding sequence is TGTGCCAGCAGTTTATCGGGCAGGGTTGGGCTCAATGAGCAGTTCTTC.

The chain recombines TRBV30 with TRBJ2-3; weak D call: TRBD2 (5 bases). The V end was cut by 0 bases, the J end by 2 bases, with 9 bases between. This CDR3 is 14 amino acids long. Germline V lookup: CDR1 GTSNPN, CDR2 SVGIG (reference sequence). The CDR3 sequence is CAWSVPGFTDTQYF. CDR3 DNA: TGTGCCTGGAGTGTACCGGGATTCACAGATACGCAGTATTTT.

In its sample, this clone was seen once. The chain has TRBV27 and TRBJ2-1, with D uncertain. Deletions cut 5 bases from V and 5 bases from J, with 7 bases between. This CDR3 is built from 12 residues. Germline lookup yields CDR1 MNHEY and CDR2 SMNVEV (reference sequence). CDR3 protein: CASSQINNEQFF. CDR3 bases: TGTGCCAGCAGTCAAATCAACAATGAGCAGTTCTTC.

Written as DNA, the CDR3 is TGTGCCAGTAGTATAGTGAACAGGCCGAACACTGAAGCTTTCTTT. This translates into CASSIVNRPNTEAFF. The chain recombines TRBV19 with TRBJ1-1; D is perhaps TRBD1 (5 bases). The germline V gene has CDR1 LNHDA and CDR2 SQIVND (reference sequence). V dropped 1 base and J dropped 1 base, with 10 bases sitting between them. The CDR3 length is 15 residues.

The genes are TRBV19 and TRBJ2-2, with 7 bases identical to TRBD2. The CDR3 is 15 amino acids. V lost 3 bases, J lost 6 bases, and 7 bases stayed unmatched. The V gene's germline CDR1 is LNHDA and CDR2 SQIVND (reference sequence). The CDR3 loop reads CASSIPRGVSGELFF. DNA for the CDR3: TGTGCCAGTAGTATCCCCCGGGGGGTATCCGGGGAGCTGTTTTTT.

CDR3 nucleotide sequence: TGTGCCAGCAGCCCGGGACTAGCTTCTTACGAGCAGTACTTC. Amino acids: CASSPGLASYEQYF. The chain recombines TRBV27 with TRBJ2-7, with 9 bases that match TRBD2. CDR1 is MNHEY, CDR2 SMNVEV, per germline (reference sequence). The trim removed 6 bases at V and 4 bases at J, leaving 7 bases unmatched. This CDR3 region has 14 residues.

The CDR3 is CASIMSGREFYEQYF. Written as DNA, the CDR3 is TGTGCCAGCATAATGAGCGGGCGGGAGTTCTACGAGCAGTACTTC. The chain carries TRBV2 and TRBJ2-7; TRBD2 agrees at 7 bases. There are 15 residues in the CDR3. Unmatched junction bases numbered 12, after V lost 7 bases and J lost 3 bases. Germline-derived CDR1 and CDR2 are SNHLY and FYNNEI.

About this clone itself: In the same sample, other DNA sequences code for this CDR3. The CDR3 bases are TGTGCCAGTAGTATAGGACAGGGGGAGACCCAGTACTTC. It yields the protein CASSIGQGETQYF. V usage is TRBV19 and J usage is TRBJ2-5; 8 positions match TRBD1. The germline gives CDR1 LNHDA, CDR2 SQIVND (reference sequence). J lost 5 bases, V lost 1 base, and 0 bases had no gene match. The CDR3 runs to 13 residues.

In its sample, this clone was seen once. This chain links TRBV9 with TRBJ2-5; 8 bases align to TRBD2. Germline-derived CDR1 and CDR2 are SGDLS and YYNGEE. Trimming took 0 bases from V and 3 from J; bases not matched to a gene: 7. CDR3 size: 16 residues. The CDR3 sequence: CASSVGSGGNKETQYF. The CDR3 DNA reads as TGTGCCAGCAGCGTAGGCAGCGGGGGAAACAAAGAGACCCAGTACTTC.

The V gene is TRBV11-3, the J gene TRBJ2-3; D may be TRBD1 (6 bases). The CDR3 is made up of 16 amino acids. The ends were cut back, 1 base at V and 4 bases at J, with 15 bases in the middle. Germline CDR1 reads SGHNT; CDR2 reads YENEEA. As DNA, the CDR3 is TGTGCCAGCAGCTTAGGACAGGACCTCATCGCAGATACGCAGTATTTT. Encoded protein: CASSLGQDLIADTQYF.

This sequence joins TRBV6-6 and TRBJ1-6, with D possibly being TRBD1 (5 bases). CDR3 length equals 14 residues. V shed 7 bases and J shed 9 bases, with 16 bases lying between them. From germline, CDR1 is MNHNY and CDR2 SVGAGI (reference sequence). CDR3 nucleotides: TGTGCCAGCACTCTGGAGGGGCAAGGTTCACCCCTCCACTTT. Translating gives CASTLEGQGSPLHF.

The chain is built from TRBV21-1 and TRBJ2-1; the table's D call of TRBD1 was not tested on the DNA. TRBV21-1 is a recognized pseudogene. This CDR3 has 15 residues. CDR3 sequence (DNA): TGTGCCAGCAGCAACAGGGGACCATCCTACAATGAGCAGTTCTTC. Translation gives CASSNRGPSYNEQFF.

The chain combines TRBV7-8 with TRBJ1-1; TRBD1 might be the D (5 bases). Germline CDR1 reads SGHVS; CDR2 reads FQNEAQ. The CDR3 loop spans 15 amino acids. V was clipped by 2 bases and J by 6 bases, with 16 bases between them. The chain's CDR3 is CASSLLGGRRAEAFF. In DNA, the CDR3 is TGTGCCAGCAGCTTACTTGGGGGAAGGAGGGCTGAAGCTTTCTTT.

The genes are TRBV7-9 and TRBJ2-7; 7 positions match TRBD2. Trimming removed 5 bases from V and 9 bases from J; junction bases left unmatched: 7. The V gene's germline CDR1 is SEHNR and CDR2 FQNEAQ (reference sequence). CDR3 size: 12 residues. CDR3 sequence reads: CASSTYSSGQYF. The CDR3 nucleotides read TGTGCCAGCAGCACCTACTCTAGCGGGCAGTACTTC. The whole variable domain, remainder taken from reference TRBV7-9 and TRBJ2-7, is DTGVSQNPRHKITKRGQNVTFRCDPISEHNRLYWYRQTLGQGPEFLTYFQNEAQLEKSRLLSDRFSAERPKGSFSTLEIQRTEQGDSAMYLCASSTYSSGQYFGPGTRLTVT.

This chain uses TRBV2 with TRBJ1-2; the D gene is possibly TRBD1 (6 bases). Trimming cost V 11 bases and J 0 bases, with 19 bases left between them. CDR1 and CDR2 (germline): SNHLY, FYNNEI. The CDR3 totals 15 residues. CDR3 sequence: CAGRTQGYTNYGYTF. The CDR3, as DNA: TGTGCCGGGCGAACCCAGGGGTATACTAACTATGGCTACACCTTC.

The chain employs TRBV2 and TRBJ1-5, with 8 bases identical to TRBD1. With V trimmed by 6 bases and J by 5 bases, 6 bases remained unmatched. Germline assignment: CDR1 SNHLY and CDR2 FYNNEI. The CDR3 sequence is 14 residues long. This chain's CDR3 is CASSNYRGDQPQHF. CDR3 in DNA: TGTGCCAGCAGCAATTACAGGGGGGATCAGCCCCAGCATTTT.

V is TRBV6-6 and J is TRBJ2-7; TRBD2 matches at 13 bases. Germline V gives CDR1 MNHNY, CDR2 SVGAGI (reference sequence). Trimming at V came to 5 bases and at J to 1 base, leaving 8 bases not matched to a gene. This CDR3 comprises 17 residues. The CDR3 sequence is CASSRGLAGEVSYEQYF. CDR3 in DNA: TGTGCCAGCAGTCGCGGACTAGCGGGAGAAGTGTCCTACGAGCAGTACTTC.

The rearrangement joins TRBV11-3 to TRBJ2-7; 9 bases line up with TRBD1. Germline V gene lookup returns CDR1 SGHNT and CDR2 YENEEA. The CDR3 runs 15 residues. V trimming: 5 bases; J trimming: 4 bases; junction bases outside the gene matches: 9. CDR3 nucleotide sequence: TGTGCCAGCAGCAATCCGGGACAGGGCATTTACGAGCAGTACTTC. This gives the protein CASSNPGQGIYEQYF.

The chain joins TRBV6-1 to TRBJ2-4; no definite D call. The ends were cut back, 1 base at V and 2 bases at J, with 9 bases in the middle. The CDR3 spans 15 residues. Germline loops: CDR1 MNHNS, CDR2 SASEGT. The CDR3: CASSEGAWSKNIQYF. The CDR3 nucleotides are TGTGCCAGCAGTGAAGGGGCCTGGTCCAAAAACATTCAGTACTTC.

V usage is TRBV19 and J usage is TRBJ1-1, with D possibly being TRBD1 (5 bases). Trimming removed 5 bases at V and 3 bases at J, with 16 bases between. The CDR3 length is 15 residues. Germline assignment: CDR1 LNHDA and CDR2 SQIVND (reference sequence). CDR3 in DNA: TGTGCCAGTAGTGTCAGGGCCCGGGTGGACACTGAAGCTTTCTTT. Protein product: CASSVRARVDTEAFF.

For this clone: It is unclear where the CDR3 begins or ends on the DNA, so no DNA is shown, and the CDR3 is as TCRdb lists it. J is TRBJ2-2 and V is TRBV27; the tabulated D call, TRBD2, remains unverified against the DNA. The CDR3 spans 14 residues, counting both ends. The germline CDR1 and CDR2 sequences are MNHEY and SMNVEV (reference sequence). The CDR3 sequence is CASSPSNSPGSCFF.

The chain employs TRBV9 and TRBJ1-2; 9 bases match TRBD1. The CDR3 totals 13 residues. CDR1 and CDR2 (germline): SGDLS, YYNGEE. J gave up 6 bases and V 4 bases, and 4 bases lay outside the gene matches. The CDR3 is CASSFRTGDGYTF. The CDR3 DNA reads as TGTGCCAGCAGCTTTAGGACAGGGGATGGCTACACCTTC.